The rows below give T cell receptor beta chains drawn from one sample of a study of blood T cell repertoires in COVID-19. The repertoire was sequenced with immunoSEQ multiplex PCR; TCRdb's copy has only in-frame clones and lacks some. In the table there are 150,000 or so clones, about 77% of which are singletons. Sequencing used peripheral blood. The receptor set was obtained from a woman aged 50 to 65 with active or convalescent COVID-19. Each CDR3 is given with its conserved first and last residue. The D gene is left open where the match is weak. Where a row states a size, it is once, few, many or the class of an expanded clone; other rows omit it.

CDR3 DNA	CDR3 protein	V gene	D gene	J gene	clone size	CDR3 length
TGTGCCAGCAGCTCGACAGAATTGGGGAACACTGAAGCTTTCTTT	CASSSTELGNTEAFF	TRBV5-5	NA	TRBJ1-1	few	15
TGTGCCAGCAGCTTAGTCGGACAGGGAAGGGGTATGAACACTGAAGCTTTCTTT	CASSLVGQGRGMNTEAFF	TRBV7-2	TRBD1	TRBJ1-1	once	18
TGTGCCAGCAGCTTAGGGGACAGTAACACCGGGGAGCTGTTTTTT	CASSLGDSNTGELFF	TRBV7-9	TRBD1	TRBJ2-2	NA	15
TGTGCCAGTAGTATAGGTCCCAGGGGCCGCCTTCTTAGCTCCTACAATGAGCAGTTCTTC	CASSIGPRGRLLSSYNEQFF	TRBV19	NA	TRBJ2-1	once	20
TGTGCCAGCAGCTTCGACAGGGGGCTGACAGATACGCAGTATTTT	CASSFDRGLTDTQYF	TRBV6-2/TRBV6-3	TRBD1	TRBJ2-3	once	15
TGCGCCAGCAGCGGGACAGGGCGAGGGAACTATGGCTACACCTTC	CASSGTGRGNYGYTF	TRBV5-1	TRBD1	TRBJ1-2	many	15
TGTGCCAGCTCACCGACTCCCGGTCGGAACACTGAAGCTTTCTTT	CASSPTPGRNTEAFF	TRBV18	NA	TRBJ1-1	NA	15
TGTGCCAGCAGCTCCTCTAGCGGGAGAAAAGAGACCCAGTACTTC	CASSSSSGRKETQYF	TRBV7-9	TRBD2	TRBJ2-5	once	15
TGTGCCAGCGTGGCTGCCCCTAACTACGCTTTCTTT	CASVAAPNYAFF	TRBV28	NA	TRBJ1-1	NA	12
TGTGCCAGCAGCTTGACAAGGACTAGCGGGAGGGGATGGGATGAGCAGTTCTTC	CASSLTRTSGRGWDEQFF	TRBV7-2	TRBD2	TRBJ2-1	NA	18
TGCAGCGTAGCCCAGGGTACCTCCTACAATGAGCAGTTCTTC	CSVAQGTSYNEQFF	TRBV29-1	NA	TRBJ2-1	once	14
TGTGCCAGCAGCTTCCTAACCTACGAGCAGTACTTC	CASSFLTYEQYF	TRBV11-2	NA	TRBJ2-7	NA	12
TGTGCCATTACAACGGGTTTGGATCCCTCTGAAGCTTTCTTT	CAITTGLDPSEAFF	TRBV30	NA	TRBJ1-1	NA	14
TGTGCCAGCCGGGGAGATAGCAATCAGCCCCAGCATTTT	CASRGDSNQPQHF	TRBV2	NA	TRBJ1-5	NA	13
TGTGCCAGCAGCGTACAGGGGCCCGATGGCTACACCTTC	CASSVQGPDGYTF	TRBV7-2	TRBD1	TRBJ1-2	NA	13
TGTGCCTGGAAGTACAAGGGACAGGGGGCTCATAGTGGCTACACCTTC	CAWKYKGQGAHSGYTF	TRBV30	TRBD1	TRBJ1-2	once	16
TGTGCCAGCAGTCTAGAAGGACAGGGCGCCGACGAGCAGTACTTC	CASSLEGQGADEQYF	TRBV27	TRBD1	TRBJ2-7	NA	15
TGTGCCAGCTCACGAGCCGGACAGGCTCCCAATGAAAAACTGTTTTTT	CASSRAGQAPNEKLFF	TRBV18	TRBD1	TRBJ1-4	NA	16
TGTGCCAGCAGCCAAGATCCCAGGGGCGCGATCTACACCTTC	CASSQDPRGAIYTF	TRBV14	NA	TRBJ1-2	few	14
TGTGCCAGCAGCCCGACTAGACAAGAGACCCAGTACTTC	CASSPTRQETQYF	TRBV12-3/TRBV12-4	NA	TRBJ2-5	NA	13
TGTGCCTGGAGCCATCTTCAGGGTGCCGGGAATCAGCCCCAGCATTTT	CAWSHLQGAGNQPQHF	TRBV30	NA	TRBJ1-5	NA	16
TGTGCCAGCAGCTTAGAGTCGGGTAGCAATCAGCCCCAGCATTTT	CASSLESGSNQPQHF	TRBV7-6	NA	TRBJ1-5	many	15
TGTGCCAGCAGTGAGGGGCCTAGCGACCTTGACTACGAGCAGTACTTC	CASSEGPSDLDYEQYF	TRBV6-1	NA	TRBJ2-7	once	16
TGTGCCAGCAGCCGAGACGGGACAGGGTCGAGTGAGCAGTTCTTC	CASSRDGTGSSEQFF	TRBV3-1/TRBV3-2	TRBD1	TRBJ2-1	NA	15
TGTGCCAGCAGCCTTAGGTCGGGGGTATCGGGCACCTACGAGCAGTACTTC	CASSLRSGVSGTYEQYF	TRBV28	NA	TRBJ2-7	NA	17
TGTGCCAGTGGACTAGCGGGATTCACAGATACGCAGTATTTT	CASGLAGFTDTQYF	TRBV19	TRBD2	TRBJ2-3	few	14
TGTGCCAGCAGTCCCCTAGCTGTGCTCTACGAGCAGTACTTC	CASSPLAVLYEQYF	TRBV6-5	NA	TRBJ2-7	NA	14
TGTGCCAGCAGTCCGCAGGGGGGCTCTGGAAACACCATATATTTT	CASSPQGGSGNTIYF	TRBV6-5	TRBD1	TRBJ1-3	NA	15
TGTGCCAGCAGCCGCGACAGGGCCTCGAGGACCGGGGAGCTGTTTTTT	CASSRDRASRTGELFF	TRBV7-3	TRBD1	TRBJ2-2	NA	16
TGTGCCAGCAGCAGGGACAGTGGAAACACCATATATTTT	CASSRDSGNTIYF	TRBV7-2	TRBD1	TRBJ1-3	once	13
TGTGCCAGCAGCTGGGACGGGACAGGGGTTTTTCGCGATGGCTACACCTTC	CASSWDGTGVFRDGYTF	TRBV7-2	TRBD1	TRBJ1-2	NA	17
TGTGCCAGCAGTGAACCAGGACAGTACACTGAAGCTTTCTTT	CASSEPGQYTEAFF	TRBV6-1	NA	TRBJ1-1	NA	14
TGTGCCAGCAGTGAAGGGGGACTAGCCAGAGATACGCAGTATTTT	CASSEGGLARDTQYF	TRBV6-1	TRBD2	TRBJ2-3	NA	15
TGCGCCAGCAGTGAGTCCCAGGGGGCGATTGGTCAGCCCCAGCATTTT	CASSESQGAIGQPQHF	TRBV10-2	TRBD1	TRBJ1-5	NA	16
TGTGCCAGCAGTGAGGCTAGCGGGGGCAACATTCAGTACTTC	CASSEASGGNIQYF	TRBV6-4	TRBD2	TRBJ2-4	NA	14
TGTGCCAGCAGTTACCCCGGGGGAGCGGGCAGCTGTAGCACAGATACGCAGTATTTT	CASSYPGGAGSCSTDTQYF	TRBV6-8	NA	TRBJ2-3	NA	19
TGTGCCAGCAGTTTGACAGGCGATCAGCCCCAGCATTTT	CASSLTGDQPQHF	TRBV12-3/TRBV12-4	NA	TRBJ1-5	NA	13
TGTGCTAGTGGGGTGGACAGGGAAGGGGACAATGAGCAGTTCTTC	CASGVDREGDNEQFF	TRBV12-5	TRBD1	TRBJ2-1	NA	15
TGTGCCAGCAGCCAAGCGCAGTACGACACCGGGGAGCTGTTTTTT	CASSQAQYDTGELFF	TRBV4-2	NA	TRBJ2-2	NA	15
TGTGCCAGCAGTTTATCGACGGGAGGGTACCTCAATGAGCAGTTCTTC	CASSLSTGGYLNEQFF	TRBV27	TRBD2	TRBJ2-1	NA	16
TGTGCCAGCAGTCTGGGACATTCGAGTTACAATGAGCAGTTCTTC	CASSLGHSSYNEQFF	TRBV5-5	NA	TRBJ2-1	NA	15
TGTGCCAGCAGTACGGGACAAGGACGTGGCTACACCTTC	CASSTGQGRGYTF	TRBV27	NA	TRBJ1-2	NA	13